The 24 T cell receptor beta chains in this list originate from one sample, sequenced in a study of vaccination effects on CD4 cells after COVID-19. No antigen has been assigned to these receptors. Before sequencing, viral peptide pools were used by the ViraFEST assay to expand antigen-specific CD4+ T cells. When nine to ten days of culture had elapsed, CD4+ T cells were isolated. Nobody among the vaccine recipients had prior SARS-CoV-2 infection (nucleocapsid antibodies were negative). The protocol was immunoSEQ multiplex PCR, while the TCRdb copy is restricted to in-frame clones and leaves out a portion. The sample holds roughly 65,000 clones, roughly three quarters seen once. This sample comprised CD4+ T cells from PBMCs cultured with HCoV-NL63 spike peptides, obtained before COVID-19 vaccination. The receptors shown here come from a human donor who received a COVID-19 vaccine.

The V and J genes are TRBV6-5 and TRBJ1-6; D gene uncertain. The CDR3 contains 16 residues. V was cut by 4 bases and J by 7 bases, with 17 bases left in between. CDR1 and CDR2 from the germline V gene are MNHEY and SVGAGI. CDR3 region: CASSSRATVPNSPLHF. The CDR3 coding sequence is TGTGCCAGCAGTTCCCGAGCGACCGTGCCAAATTCACCCCTCCACTTT.

This clone was recorded a few times. This chain joins TRBV9 and TRBJ2-6; a weak D match, TRBD1 (5 bases). The germline CDR1 and CDR2 sequences are SGDLS and YYNGEE. V was pared by 3 bases and J by 3 bases, with 16 bases between. The CDR3 spans 17 residues. The chain's CDR3 is CASSAHSGSGGANVLTF. CDR3 DNA sequence: TGTGCCAGCAGCGCCCATTCAGGGTCAGGTGGGGCCAACGTCCTGACTTTC.

This clone was seen a handful of times. The V and J genes are TRBV9 and TRBJ2-2; no clear D. Germline CDR1 is SGDLS and CDR2 is YYNGEE. The germline V and J ends were trimmed by 0 bases and 7 bases, with 4 bases remaining between them. The CDR3 loop spans 12 amino acids. The CDR3 spells CASSVVIGELFF. DNA for the CDR3: TGTGCCAGCAGCGTAGTCATCGGGGAGCTGTTTTTT.

This clone was found once. V usage is TRBV5-6 and J usage is TRBJ2-7; 8 positions match TRBD1. This CDR3 has 15 residues. Germline-derived CDR1 and CDR2 are SGHDT and YYEEEE. J was trimmed by 7 bases and V by 4 bases; bases with no gene match: 13. The CDR3: CASSQRDRTPREQYV. Written as DNA, the CDR3 is TGTGCCAGCAGCCAACGGGACAGGACACCCCGGGAGCAGTACGTC.

In this sample, this clone turned up a few times. V is TRBV29-1 and J is TRBJ2-2; D is unresolved. V gave up 3 bases and J gave up 1 base, with 6 bases separating them. Germline loops: CDR1 SQVTM, CDR2 ANQGSEA. The CDR3 length is 13 residues. CDR3 coding DNA: TGCAGCGTTGATCGCGGGAACACCGGGGAGCTGTTTTTT. It yields the protein CSVDRGNTGELFF.

The V gene is TRBV7-2, the J gene TRBJ2-2; possibly TRBD1 or TRBD2 for D (5 bases each). Germline V CDR1 and CDR2: SGHTA, FQGNSA. Trimming removed 5 bases at V and 7 bases at J, with 14 bases between. The CDR3 contains 14 residues. CDR3 residues: CASSRRTRGGELFF. The CDR3 DNA follows: TGTGCCAGCAGCCGCCGGACGAGGGGCGGGGAGCTGTTTTTT.

The V call is TRBV9, the J call TRBJ2-4; 8 positions match TRBD1. Germline V gives CDR1 SGDLS, CDR2 YYNGEE. With V trimmed by 4 bases and J by 2 bases, 11 bases remained unmatched. The CDR3 is 17 residues long. In nucleotides, the CDR3 is TGTGCCAGCAGCCCAGCAGGGGGCGGATTGACCAAAAACATTCAGTACTTC. Encoded protein: CASSPAGGGLTKNIQYF.

This chain joins TRBV30 and TRBJ1-2; no clear D. CDR1 is GTSNPN, CDR2 SVGIG, per germline (reference sequence). The ends were cut back, 0 bases at V and 1 base at J, with 6 bases in the middle. This CDR3 spans 13 amino acids. The CDR3 DNA sequence: TGTGCCTGGAGTGTAAGCAGTAACTATGGCTACACCTTC. Translating gives CAWSVSSNYGYTF. Together with reference TRBV30 and TRBJ1-2, the CDR3 gives the full variable domain: SQTIHQWPATLVQPVGSPLSLECTVEGTSNPNLYWYRQAAGRGLQLLFYSVGIGQISSEVPQNLSASRPQDRQFILSSKKLLLSDSGFYLCAWSVSSNYGYTFGSGTRLTVV.

The V call is TRBV5-1, the J call TRBJ1-4; 10 bases fit TRBD1. The CDR3 length is 15 residues. The germline V gene has CDR1 SGHRS and CDR2 YFSETQ. V shed 4 bases and J 6 bases; nucleotides not matched to a gene: 6. As DNA, the CDR3 is TGCGCCAGCAGCCCGTGGGACAGGGGCGATGAAAAACTGTTTTTT. As protein: CASSPWDRGDEKLFF.

The chain links TRBV18 to TRBJ1-4; 7 bases map to TRBD1. The CDR3 runs to 15 residues. The V gene end was trimmed by 2 bases and the J gene end by 7 bases; junction bases not matched to a gene: 7. Germline values: CDR1 KGHSH, CDR2 LQKENI. CDR3 sequence reads: CASSPGQEGSEKLFF. The CDR3 DNA is TGTGCCAGCTCACCAGGACAGGAGGGGTCTGAAAAACTGTTTTTT.

The chain carries TRBV5-1 and TRBJ2-2; D gene unclear. CDR1 and CDR2 from the germline V gene are SGHRS and YFSETQ. The CDR3 loop spans 14 amino acids. V was clipped by 0 bases and J by 5 bases, with 8 bases between them. The CDR3 DNA sequence: TGCGCCAGCAGCTTGGACGTGGAAACCGGGGAGCTGTTTTTT. Its protein product is CASSLDVETGELFF.

This clone was picked up a small number of times. The chain recombines TRBV3-1 (or the pseudogene TRBV3-2) with TRBJ1-3; 7 bases are shared with TRBD1. With V trimmed by 1 base and J by 3 bases, 9 bases remained unmatched. Germline V gene sequence: CDR1 LGHDT, CDR2 YNNKEL (reference sequence). The CDR3 length is 17 residues. The CDR3 DNA reads as TGTGCCAGCAGCCAAGGCTTTAAGGGGGCGATTGGAAACACCATATATTTT. Residues: CASSQGFKGAIGNTIYF.

The table lists this clone with a few counts. The chain uses TRBV11-2 and TRBJ1-6; possible D gene TRBD1, 6 bases. The germline CDR1 and CDR2 sequences are SGHAT and FQNNGV. V dropped 6 bases and J dropped 6 bases, with 12 bases sitting between them. This CDR3 is built from 14 residues. The CDR3 region is CASSPDRLNSPLHF. Written as DNA, the CDR3 is TGTGCCAGCAGTCCCGACAGGCTTAATTCACCCCTCCACTTT.

V gene TRBV4-1 combines with J gene TRBJ1-2; 9 nucleotides match TRBD1. CDR3 length: 16 residues. Per the germline V gene, CDR1 is MGHRA and CDR2 is YSYEKL. J lost 4 bases, V lost 6 bases, and 12 bases had no gene match. The CDR3 nucleotides read TGCGCCAGCAGACAACAGGGGGCGAGTCGTCTCTATGGCTACACCTTC. Amino acid sequence: CASRQQGASRLYGYTF.

The chain uses TRBV5-1 and TRBJ2-7, with TRBD1 matching over 10 bases. The CDR3 runs to 13 residues. Germline V gene sequence: CDR1 SGHRS, CDR2 YFSETQ. V lost 6 bases, J lost 4 bases, and 4 bases stayed unmatched. CDR3 nucleotides: TGCGCCAGCACATCGGGACAGGGGTACGAGCAGTACGTC. Residues: CASTSGQGYEQYV.

This chain connects TRBV30 to TRBJ2-1; D is unclear. V was pared by 2 bases and J by 4 bases, with 3 bases between. The CDR3 has 11 residues. The V gene's germline CDR1 is GTSNPN and CDR2 SVGIG (reference sequence). CDR3 loop: CAWSIYNEQFF. DNA of the CDR3: TGTGCCTGGAGTATTTACAATGAGCAGTTCTTC. The full variable domain, completed using reference TRBV30 and TRBJ2-1, is SQTIHQWPATLVQPVGSPLSLECTVEGTSNPNLYWYRQAAGRGLQLLFYSVGIGQISSEVPQNLSASRPQDRQFILSSKKLLLSDSGFYLCAWSIYNEQFFGPGTRLTVL.

The CDR3 is CASSLSGQEQYV. CDR3 nucleotide sequence: TGTGCCAGCAGCTTATCGGGGCAAGAGCAGTACGTC. The chain joins TRBV5-5 to TRBJ2-7; D assignment may be TRBD1 or TRBD2 (5 bases each). With 2 bases removed from V and 7 bases from J, the gap between germline ends came to 10 bases. The length of the CDR3 is 12 residues. Germline CDR1 is SGHKS and CDR2 is YYEKEE (reference sequence).

The chain recombines TRBV14 with TRBJ2-2, with 7 bases lining up with TRBD2. Germline values: CDR1 SGHDN, CDR2 FVKESK. Trimming removed 4 bases from V and 2 bases from J; junction bases left unmatched: 7. The CDR3 covers 16 residues. The CDR3: CASSPELAPNTGELFF. CDR3 in DNA: TGTGCCAGCAGCCCTGAACTAGCGCCTAACACCGGGGAGCTGTTTTTT. Based on the CDR3 plus reference TRBV14 and TRBJ2-2, the full variable domain is EAGVTQFPSHSVIEKGQTVTLRCDPISGHDNLYWYRRVMGKEIKFLLHFVKESKQDESGMPNNRFLAERTGGTYSTLKVQPAELEDSGVYFCASSPELAPNTGELFFGEGSRLTVL.

The chain carries TRBV27 and TRBJ2-7; 9 bases align to TRBD1. CDR1 and CDR2 from the germline V gene are MNHEY and SMNVEV (reference sequence). The CDR3 spans 17 residues. Trimming at V came to 5 bases and at J to 0 bases, leaving 11 bases not matched to a gene. CDR3 amino acids: CASSPTGQGTLSYEQYV. The CDR3 region has the DNA TGTGCCAGCAGTCCTACGGGACAGGGAACACTCTCCTACGAGCAGTACGTC.

V and J are TRBV5-6 and TRBJ1-4; 7 bases line up with TRBD1. The CDR3 runs to 19 residues. Germline V gene lookup returns CDR1 SGHDT and CDR2 YYEEEE. The V and J ends lost 3 bases and 0 bases, in that order; junction bases with no gene match: 14. CDR3 DNA: TGTGCCAGCAGCTCTTGGTCGGGACAGATTTATGCAACTAATGAAAAACTGTTTTTT. It translates to CASSSWSGQIYATNEKLFF.

V is TRBV7-2 and J is TRBJ2-1, with 10 bases fitting TRBD1. Germline values: CDR1 SGHTA, CDR2 FQGNSA. The trim removed 5 bases at V and 9 bases at J, leaving 7 bases unmatched. The CDR3 covers 14 residues. CDR3 protein: CASSTRQGAGEQFF. In DNA form, the CDR3 reads TGTGCCAGCAGCACCCGACAGGGGGCCGGTGAGCAGTTCTTC.

This clone was detected a few times. The CDR3 protein is CASRDRGVNTEAFF. The CDR3 nucleotides are TGCGCCAGCAGGGACAGGGGCGTGAACACTGAAGCTTTCTTT. The chain has TRBV5-1 and TRBJ1-1, with 9 bases aligning to TRBD1. CDR3 length: 14 residues. With V trimmed by 5 bases and J by 0 bases, 2 bases remained unmatched. The V gene's germline CDR1 is SGHRS and CDR2 YFSETQ.

This rearrangement joins TRBV11-2 to TRBJ1-6, with D hard to call. V dropped 2 bases and J dropped 7 bases, with 12 bases sitting between them. The CDR3 runs to 15 residues. In germline, CDR1 is SGHAT, CDR2 FQNNGV. In DNA form, the CDR3 reads TGTGCCAGCAGCTTATCCCGCCAGGAGAATTCACCCCTCCACTTT. The encoded protein is CASSLSRQENSPLHF.

The chain combines TRBV6-1 with TRBJ1-1; the D is unclear. Germline V lookup: CDR1 MNHNS, CDR2 SASEGT. The V and J ends lost 1 base and 2 bases respectively, with 5 bases between them. The CDR3 extends over 13 amino acids. Here the CDR3 reads CASSEDLNTEAFF. CDR3 nucleotide sequence: TGTGCCAGCAGTGAAGATCTTAACACTGAAGCTTTCTTT.